This record covers a single T cell receptor (beta chain). Its antigen is as yet unknown. Investigators isolated RNA and reverse transcribed it into cDNA to act as the sequencing template. Only in-frame clones appear in the TCRdb table, and some are missing; sequencing was by immunoSEQ multiplex PCR. Of roughly 200,000 clones listed, about 53% are singletons. Treatment specified: oral pan-JAK inhibitor, 5-10 mg twice daily. V was shortened by 0 bases and J by 4 bases, with 10 bases between the two germline ends. Germline values: CDR1 MNHEY, CDR2 SMNVEV (reference sequence). CDR3 size: 15 residues. This sample stems from a study of CD8+ T cells in alopecia areata. Study-level points and caveats: Shared TCR sequences were less clear between patients than in mice, possibly partly from HLA diversity.

The clonotype originates from a human donor with alopecia areata. This chain links TRBV27 with TRBJ2-1, with D possibly being TRBD2 (5 bases). Sequenced material: CD8+ T cells sorted from blood, taken at week 24, from a patient treated with tofacitinib. The CDR3 DNA follows: TGTGCCAGCAGTTTATCAATAGAGGGATACAATGAGCAGTTCTTC. Amino acid sequence: CASSLSIEGYNEQFF.